The 4 T cell receptor beta chains presented below share a single source sample, sequenced in a study of T cells in women clearing cervical HPV infection. Only in-frame clones appear in the TCRdb table, and some are missing; sequencing was by immunoSEQ multiplex PCR. In all, the sample yields approximately 44,000 clones. Sequences were obtained from blood buffy coat. Every receptor here comes from a woman between 18 and 70 years old with a cervical HPV16 infection that either progressed to CIN3+ or cleared (not recorded which).

In the case of this clone: The CDR3 is cut off 3 residues early in the read; its end comes from the germline J gene. V is TRBV5-1 and J is TRBJ1-2; 8 bases fit TRBD1. Trimming removed 4 bases from V and 6 bases from J; junction bases left unmatched: 5. Germline values: CDR1 SGHRS, CDR2 YFSETQ. CDR3 length equals 13 residues. The sequenced CDR3 bases are TGCGCCAGCAGCCCGGGACAGGAGCATGGC. Protein: CASSPGQEHG. The full CDR3 reads CASSPGQEHGYTF.

On this clone: The read stops 3 residues short of the end of the CDR3; the missing end is completed from the germline J gene. The chain couples TRBV7-8 to TRBJ1-1; 7 nucleotides align to TRBD1. The germline V gene has CDR1 SGHVS and CDR2 FQNEAQ. The CDR3 runs to 12 residues. The covered CDR3 bases are TGTGCCAGCAGCTCCCGACAGGGAGAA. This sequence encodes CASSSRQGE. From start to end, the CDR3 is CASSSRQGEAFF.

CDR3 DNA (partial): TGTGCCAGCAGCGCGGGAGGGGGTGGGGCCGGGGAG. Protein: CASSAGGGGAGE. The whole CDR3 protein reads CASSAGGGGAGELFF. The chain carries TRBV11-2 and TRBJ2-2; 9 bases are shared with TRBD2. The read is 3 residues too short to cover the CDR3 end, so that end is filled in from the germline J gene. J gave up 6 bases and V 5 bases, and 7 bases lay outside the gene matches. The CDR3 is made up of 15 amino acids. CDR1 is SGHAT and CDR2 is FQNNGV in the germline V gene.

Concerning this clone: The observed sequence ends 3 residues before the CDR3 terminus, with the missing tail filled in from the germline J gene. The chain is built from TRBV7-8 and TRBJ1-6; D unclear. This CDR3 contains 15 residues. Germline V gives CDR1 SGHVS, CDR2 FQNEAQ. Trimming removed 5 bases at V and 7 bases at J, with 15 bases between. The CDR3 bases that were read are TGTGCCAGCAGCCCTAATCCGGTCGTAAATTCACCC. Protein sequence: CASSPNPVVNSP. The full CDR3 sequence reads CASSPNPVVNSPLHF.